These 28 T cell receptor beta chains came from one sample sequenced in a study of cytomegalovirus exposure and HLA in healthy donors. PCR was performed using 60 Vbeta and 13 Jbeta primers. The assay was immunoSEQ multiplex PCR, and TCRdb's table has in-frame clones only and misses some. The sample consists of roughly 140,000 clones, more than 75% of them appearing once. The sequencing input was PBMCs. The receptors originated from a woman in her thirties or forties in good health and CMV-seropositive.

This clone was detected only once. The rearrangement joins TRBV5-6 to TRBJ1-6; the match to TRBD1 covers 7 bases. Germline V lookup: CDR1 SGHDT, CDR2 YYEEEE. The CDR3 runs 12 residues. V was pared by 4 bases and J by 10 bases, with 2 bases of the junction left unmatched. CDR3 DNA: TGTGCCAGCAGCCCCAGGGGGTCACCCCTCCACTTT. Its translation is CASSPRGSPLHF.

The genes are TRBV10-3 and TRBJ1-1; 7 bases line up with TRBD1. V gave up 4 bases and J gave up 7 bases; unmatched junction bases: 6. This CDR3 has 13 amino acids. Looked up from germline, CDR1 is ENHRY and CDR2 is SYGVKD. Here the CDR3 reads CAISGPQGNEAFF. The CDR3 region has the DNA TGTGCCATCAGTGGGCCACAGGGGAATGAAGCTTTCTTT.

This chain connects TRBV4-2 to TRBJ2-7; D might be TRBD1 (6 bases). This CDR3 has 16 residues. Germline V gene sequence: CDR1 LGHNA, CDR2 YNFKEQ. V was clipped by 0 bases and J by 0 bases, with 12 bases between them. The CDR3 DNA is TGTGCCAGCAGCCAAGATGGGGGCGCCAGCTCCTACGAGCAGTACTTC. It yields the protein CASSQDGGASSYEQYF.

The chain has TRBV11-2 and TRBJ2-5; 9 bases are shared with TRBD1. Germline V gene sequence: CDR1 SGHAT, CDR2 FQNNGV. The CDR3 sequence is 14 residues long. The V and J ends lost 5 bases and 1 base, in that order; junction bases with no gene match: 2. The CDR3 DNA reads as TGTGCCAGCAGCCTGGGACAGGGCCAAGAGACCCAGTACTTC. Protein sequence: CASSLGQGQETQYF.

This chain links TRBV4-2 with TRBJ2-5, with D possibly called TRBD1 or TRBD2 (5 bases each). The DNA end lines up better with TRBJ2-7; the J call may be wrong. Germline V gene lookup returns CDR1 LGHNA and CDR2 YNFKEQ. The CDR3 totals 13 residues. CDR3 DNA: TGTGCCAGCAGCCAAGATGGGGGCTACGAGCAGTACTTC. The encoded protein is CASSQDGGYEQYF.

This clone was counted a few times. The rearrangement joins TRBV7-8 to TRBJ2-1, with D hard to call. V lost 3 bases to trimming and J lost 10 bases, with 10 bases between them. The V gene's germline CDR1 is SGHVS and CDR2 FQNEAQ. This CDR3 has 12 amino acids. CDR3 region: CASSFTAREQFF. CDR3 nucleotide sequence: TGTGCCAGCAGCTTCACCGCCAGGGAGCAGTTCTTC.

In its sample, this clone was seen a few times. V and J are TRBV5-4 and TRBJ2-7, with 7 bases aligning to TRBD1. Germline CDR1 SGHNT, CDR2 YYREEE (reference sequence). The CDR3 runs 14 residues. V lost 2 bases to trimming and J lost 6 bases; unmatched junction nucleotides: 8. CDR3 sequence (DNA): TGTGCCAGCAGCTTTCTTCAGGGGGAAGCCGAGCAGTACTTC. This gives the protein CASSFLQGEAEQYF.

The chain has TRBV27 and TRBJ2-5; TRBD1 might be the D (7 bases). The germline V and J ends were trimmed by 6 bases and 5 bases, with 16 bases remaining between them. The CDR3 is 14 residues long. The germline V gene encodes CDR1 MNHEY and CDR2 SMNVEV (reference sequence). In nucleotides, the CDR3 is TGTGCCAGCAGAAGACAGGGCGGAGGGGAGACCCAGTACTTC. It codes for CASRRQGGGETQYF.

This chain connects TRBV29-1 to TRBJ2-5, with D perhaps TRBD2 (7 bases). Germline assignment: CDR1 SQVTM and CDR2 ANQGSEA. This CDR3 contains 12 residues. V lost 4 bases and J lost 4, with 10 bases in between. For the CDR3, the DNA is TGCAGCGTTGCGGGGGGCACAGAGACCCAGTACTTC. Encoded protein: CSVAGGTETQYF.

This chain uses TRBV4-1 with TRBJ2-7; 7 nucleotides match TRBD2. Germline V gene data show CDR1 as MGHRA and CDR2 as YSYEKL. The CDR3 length is 15 residues. With 1 base clipped from V and 7 bases from J, the junction kept 10 bases outside the gene matches. In DNA, the CDR3 is TGCGCCAGCAGCCAAGCCGGGACTACCGGGATAGAGCAGTACTTC. As protein: CASSQAGTTGIEQYF.

The chain is built from TRBV14 and TRBJ1-3; 9 nucleotides align to TRBD1. In germline, CDR1 is SGHDN, CDR2 FVKESK. The CDR3 consists of 17 residues. The V segment lost 0 bases and the J segment 3 bases; nucleotides outside the gene matches: 6. DNA for the CDR3: TGTGCCAGCAGCCAAGATTCGGACAGGGGTGGTGGAAACACCATATATTTT. This encodes CASSQDSDRGGGNTIYF.

This sequence joins TRBV5-1 and TRBJ2-1; no reliable D call. V was pared by 4 bases and J by 4 bases, with 9 bases between. Germline loops: CDR1 SGHRS, CDR2 YFSETQ. The CDR3 covers 13 residues. This CDR3 reads CASSPGLYNEQFF. The CDR3 region has the DNA TGCGCCAGCAGCCCGGGTCTGTACAATGAGCAGTTCTTC.

The genes are TRBV5-1 and TRBJ2-5, with D maybe TRBD1 (6 bases). Trimming took off 6 bases at V and 5 bases at J, with 17 bases between the two ends. The CDR3 spans 14 residues. The germline gives CDR1 SGHRS, CDR2 YFSETQ. The CDR3 loop reads CASTPGQLGETQYF. In DNA form, the CDR3 reads TGCGCCAGCACCCCCGGACAGCTCGGGGAGACCCAGTACTTC.

This clone was detected a few times. The J gene is TRBJ2-7, the V gene TRBV10-3; TRBD1 aligns across 8 bases. Germline V CDR1 and CDR2: ENHRY, SYGVKD. CDR3 length: 13 residues. V lost 8 bases to trimming and J lost 3 bases; unmatched junction nucleotides: 6. CDR3 nucleotides: TGTGCCATCTCGATTACAGGGGGCTACGAGCAGTACTTC. This gives the protein CAISITGGYEQYF.

The CDR3 nucleotides are TGTGCCAGCAGCACCCCATCGGGGGGGGATACGCAGTATTTT. It specifies CASSTPSGGDTQYF. The chain couples TRBV11-2 to TRBJ2-3; 8 bases fit TRBD2. The CDR3 consists of 14 residues. V lost 5 bases, J lost 6 bases, and 7 bases stayed unmatched. CDR1 is SGHAT, CDR2 FQNNGV, per germline.

The chain carries TRBV6-5 and TRBJ2-7; the D gene is possibly TRBD2 (6 bases). There are 14 residues in the CDR3. CDR1 is MNHEY and CDR2 is SVGAGI in the germline V gene. Trimming cost V 0 bases and J 6 bases, with 12 bases left between them. The CDR3 coding sequence is TGTGCCAGCAGTTACTCTTCGGGAGAGACCGAGCAGTACTTC. Translated: CASSYSSGETEQYF.

The chain combines TRBV4-1 with TRBJ1-2, with 9 bases fitting TRBD1. This CDR3 region has 19 residues. The ends lost 3 bases at V and 5 bases at J; junction bases unmatched: 19. CDR1 and CDR2 from the germline V gene are MGHRA and YSYEKL. The CDR3 coding sequence is TGCGCCAGCAGCCACAATGGCCGGGACAGGGTACTCGCGGGTTATGGCTACACCTTC. This translates into CASSHNGRDRVLAGYGYTF.

This clone was observed a few times. The chain joins TRBV5-5 to TRBJ1-4; D is ambiguous. CDR3 length equals 11 residues. With 9 bases removed from V and 8 bases from J, the gap between germline ends came to 11 bases. Germline CDR1 is SGHKS and CDR2 is YYEKEE (reference sequence). The CDR3 loop reads CANLRFEKLFF. The CDR3 nucleotides are TGTGCCAATCTCCGGTTCGAAAAACTGTTTTTT.

The rearrangement joins TRBV6-1 to TRBJ1-2; D perhaps matches TRBD1 (5 bases). Trimming took 2 bases from V and 8 from J, leaving 18 bases between them. The CDR3 has 15 amino acids. Looked up from germline, CDR1 is MNHNS and CDR2 is SASEGT. The CDR3: CASSESNRGGIGYTF. CDR3 in DNA: TGTGCCAGCAGTGAATCTAATCGGGGGGGGATAGGCTACACCTTC.

The rearrangement uses TRBV7-3 and TRBJ2-3; 7 bases are shared with TRBD1. This CDR3 is 16 amino acids long. Trimming removed 5 bases from V and 6 bases from J; junction bases left unmatched: 14. CDR1 is SGHTA and CDR2 is FQGTGA in the germline V gene. The CDR3 region is CASSPRQGSAMDTQYF. CDR3 in DNA: TGTGCCAGCAGCCCTCGACAGGGATCGGCTATGGATACGCAGTATTTT.

The gene calls are TRBV10-3 and TRBJ2-7; 7 positions agree with TRBD2. In germline, CDR1 is ENHRY, CDR2 SYGVKD. With V trimmed by 7 bases and J by 2 bases, 11 bases remained unmatched. CDR3 length: 15 residues. The DNA for the CDR3 is TGTGCCATCAAGGCCTCTGTGGCGGGAGCCTACGAGCAGTACTTC. Residues: CAIKASVAGAYEQYF.

The chain recombines TRBV5-4 with TRBJ2-1; 9 positions match TRBD1. Per germline, CDR1 SGHNT and CDR2 YYREEE (reference sequence). Trimming cost V 4 bases and J 13 bases; bases outside gene matches: 9. This CDR3 has 13 amino acids. The CDR3 loop reads CASSRGDRDQQFF. CDR3 sequence (DNA): TGTGCCAGCAGCCGAGGGGACAGGGATCAACAGTTCTTC. The full variable domain, with the rest looked up from reference TRBV5-4 and TRBJ2-1, is ETGVTQSPTHLIKTRGQQVTLRCSSQSGHNTVSWYQQALGQGPQFIFQYYREEENGRGNFPPRFSGLQFPNYSSELNVNALELDDSALYLCASSRGDRDQQFFGPGTRLTVL.

The chain is built from TRBV10-1 and TRBJ2-3, with 7 nucleotides matching TRBD2. There are 13 residues in the CDR3. V gave up 3 bases and J gave up 8 bases; unmatched junction bases: 5. Germline lookup yields CDR1 WNHNN and CDR2 SYGVQD (reference sequence). DNA of the CDR3: TGCGCCAGCAGTGATCGCGGGAGTGTTACGCAGTATTTT. This translates into CASSDRGSVTQYF.

The V and J genes are TRBV4-1 and TRBJ2-7, with D perhaps matching TRBD2 (5 bases). CDR3 length: 15 residues. CDR1 and CDR2 from the germline V gene are MGHRA and YSYEKL. V lost 1 base and J lost 3, with 13 bases in between. CDR3 DNA: TGCGCCAGCAGCCAAGTTGGAGCGGACGGCTACGAGCAGTACTTC. This gives the protein CASSQVGADGYEQYF.

The chain employs TRBV5-6 and TRBJ2-5, with 8 bases aligning to TRBD2. This CDR3 is built from 17 residues. The trim removed 5 bases at V and 5 bases at J, leaving 17 bases unmatched. The germline gives CDR1 SGHDT, CDR2 YYEEEE. Here the CDR3 reads CASSLISGTVSWETQYF. The DNA for the CDR3 is TGTGCCAGCAGTCTAATTAGCGGGACGGTTTCGTGGGAGACCCAGTACTTC.

V and J are TRBV7-2 and TRBJ2-3, with 7 bases identical to TRBD2. Germline CDR1 and CDR2: SGHTA and FQGNSA. The V and J ends lost 10 bases and 5 bases, in that order; junction bases with no gene match: 9. The CDR3 covers 13 residues. The CDR3 nucleotides are TGTGCCACAGGGAGGGCCGGGGGAGATACGCAGTATTTT. This translates into CATGRAGGDTQYF.

The rearrangement joins TRBV28 to TRBJ2-1; 12 bases are a match to TRBD2. The CDR3 sequence is 17 residues long. Germline CDR1 reads MDHEN; CDR2 reads SYDVKM. V lost 0 bases, J lost 4 bases, and 4 bases stayed unmatched. CDR3 sequence: CASSLWTSGSLYNEQFF. The CDR3 DNA reads TGTGCCAGCAGTTTATGGACTAGCGGGAGTCTGTACAATGAGCAGTTCTTC. Based on the CDR3 plus reference TRBV28 and TRBJ2-1, the full variable domain is DVKVTQSSRYLVKRTGEKVFLECVQDMDHENMFWYRQDPGLGLRLIYFSYDVKMKEKGDIPEGYSVSREKKERFSLILESASTNQTSMYLCASSLWTSGSLYNEQFFGPGTRLTVL.

V gene TRBV6-5 combines with J gene TRBJ1-2; D might be TRBD1 (6 bases). CDR3 length: 14 amino acids. Germline CDR1 and CDR2: MNHEY and SVGAGI. The V gene lost 4 bases and the J gene lost 2 bases, with 11 bases spanning the gap. The DNA for the CDR3 is TGTGCCAGCAGTTTCGGGACACTGAACTATGGCTACACCTTC. As protein: CASSFGTLNYGYTF.